The rows below give T cell receptor beta chains drawn from one sample of a study of shared clonotypes between healthy human individuals. Data came from immunoSEQ multiplex PCR; TCRdb stores just in-frame clones and leaves some out. The table includes around 320,000 clones, more than 75% detected once. Sequenced input: memory CD8+ T cells sorted from blood. The receptors originated from a man aged 18 to 29 in good health. Each CDR3 is given with its conserved first and last residue. D genes are given only for firm matches. Where a row states a size, it is once, few, many or the class of an expanded clone; other rows omit it.

TRBV30,TRBD1,-,14,CAWNLGQVNTEAFF
TRBV7-9,-,-,14,CAATPPDRPYEQYF
TRBV5-1,-,-,14,CASSLVGSYNEQFF
TRBV23-1,-,-,15,CASSQYRTDKETQYF
TRBV10-3,-,-,15,CAISLGQAAHNEQFF
TRBV10-2,TRBD2,-,13,CASSGLAINEQFF
TRBV6-5,-,-,13,CASSWAEGYGYTF
TRBV29-1,-,-,13,CSVEVGSNTEAFF
TRBV4-3,TRBD2,-,17,CASSQEGGLAGVNEQFF
TRBV10-3,TRBD2,-,18,CAISEDWLAASSYNEQFF
TRBV28,-,-,13,CASRGGQTNEQFF
TRBV6-5,-,-,14,CASSYGTLGETQYF
TRBV27,-,-,14,CASSASQGQETQYF
TRBV7-6,-,-,15,CASTHFTTNTGELFF
TRBV7-9,TRBD1,-,16,CASSLVEGGSSEKLFF
TRBV7-9,-,-,15,CASSLSTGSTDTQYF
TRBV29-1,TRBD1,-,12,CSAPDRPYGYTF
TRBV30,-,once,12,CAWSLRGYEQYF
TRBV9,TRBD2,-,19,CASSGAGRQTHNVADTQYF
TRBV13,-,-,13,CASSLQGSDTQYF
TRBV7-9,-,few,16,CASSSPGPKNTGELFF
TRBV6-1,-,few,14,CASSEVVGALELFF
TRBV4-1,-,-,13,CASSYDTVYEQYF
TRBV6-5,-,-,13,CASSYRGNTEAFF
TRBV2,-,once,14,CASMGITNTGELFF
TRBV29-1,TRBD1,-,12,CSVAGGVYGYTF
TRBV7-9,TRBD2,-,15,CASSPSRGGTSEQFF
TRBV11-2,TRBD2,few,12,CASRGLAHEQYF
TRBV9,-,once,15,CASSVDWTDYNEQFF
TRBV11-1,-,once,13,CATAAGRGYEQYF
TRBV19,TRBD2,-,15,CASSGEIAGKYEQYF
TRBV6-5,-,-,14,CASSYLSRGDEQYF
TRBV7-8,TRBD2,once,16,CASSLAGLAGYNEQFF
TRBV7-9,TRBD1,-,13,CASGRTGDYEQYF
TRBV7-9,-,-,14,CASSPKGGVYGYTF
TRBV29-1,-,-,12,CSVEGRNYGYTF
TRBV4-3,TRBD1,few,16,CASSQETGEFTYEQYF
TRBV25-1,-,-,16,CASSERLMGAYYGYTF
TRBV4-1,TRBD2,-,16,CASSQEILADYNEQFF
TRBV27,TRBD2,-,14,CASGLQGTSNEQYF
TRBV6-5,TRBD1,-,13,CASGEQGHHEQYF
TRBV7-8,TRBD1,-,16,CASSLPGQGAGNTIYF
TRBV6-6,TRBD1,-,15,CASSYIQGKAQPQHF
TRBV6-1,TRBD2,-,15,CASSERGGRFYEQYF
TRBV27,-,-,12,CASGGAGWAQHF
TRBV27,-,-,13,CASSFGGTDTQYF
TRBV6-6,-,-,14,CASSYSGDGYEQYF
TRBV6-6,-,many,15,CASSSGSLSSYEQYF
TRBV28,-,-,13,CASSLLRDEKLFF
TRBV7-2,-,-,13,CASSLSLYNEQFF
TRBV5-5,-,-,15,CASSLNRLYSYEQYF
TRBV4-1,-,-,15,CASSQFPLGSGELFF
TRBV5-1,TRBD1,-,13,CASRLGQTHEQYF
TRBV7-6,-,-,14,CASSLGMPGDEQYF
TRBV28,-,-,17,CASSLGRLADSSYEQYF
TRBV2,-,-,12,CASSPGEREQYF
TRBV11-2,-,-,16,CASSPAVGRITDTQYF